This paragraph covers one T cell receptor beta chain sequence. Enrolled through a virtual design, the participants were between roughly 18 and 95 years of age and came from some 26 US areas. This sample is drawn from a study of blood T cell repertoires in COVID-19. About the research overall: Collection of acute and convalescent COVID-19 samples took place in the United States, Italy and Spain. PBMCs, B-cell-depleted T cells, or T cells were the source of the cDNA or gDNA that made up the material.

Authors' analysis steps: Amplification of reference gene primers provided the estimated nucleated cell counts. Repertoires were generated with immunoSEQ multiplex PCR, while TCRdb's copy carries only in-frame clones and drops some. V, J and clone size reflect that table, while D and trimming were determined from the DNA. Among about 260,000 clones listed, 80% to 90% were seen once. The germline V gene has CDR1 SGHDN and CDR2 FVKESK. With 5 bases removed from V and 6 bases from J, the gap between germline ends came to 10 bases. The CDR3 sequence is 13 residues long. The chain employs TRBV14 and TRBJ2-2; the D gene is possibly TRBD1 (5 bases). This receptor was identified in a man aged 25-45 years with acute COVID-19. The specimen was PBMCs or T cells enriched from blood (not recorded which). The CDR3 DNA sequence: TGTGCCAGCAGCTCTACAGGTCCCGGGGAGCTGTTTTTT. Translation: CASSSTGPGELFF.